This T cell receptor (beta chain) came from a study of blood T cell repertoires in COVID-19. Across the study: COVID-19 samples, acute and convalescent, were from the United States, Italy and Spain.

This CDR3 has 15 amino acids. The trim removed 5 bases at V and 5 bases at J, leaving 5 bases unmatched. Germline CDR1 reads LGHDT; CDR2 reads YNNKEL (reference sequence). In the source study's methods: Estimated nucleated cell counts came from reference gene primer amplification. Here immunoSEQ multiplex PCR was the method, and the copy in TCRdb shows in-frame clones only, minus some. The V and J calls and clone size were taken over from that table, and D and trimming were inferred from the DNA. The sample has hundreds of thousands of clones, 85% to 90% seen once. Donors were grouped by their self-reported clinical history.

The chain couples TRBV3-1 (or the pseudogene TRBV3-2) to TRBJ2-7; 14 bases match TRBD2. This TCR was sampled from a man aged 30 to 39 who had recovered from COVID-19. Sequencing input: PBMCs or T cells enriched from blood (not recorded which). CDR3 sequence reads: CASSTTSGRANEQYF. Here the CDR3 DNA reads TGTGCCAGCAGCACGACTAGCGGGAGGGCCAACGAGCAGTACTTC.